A single sample gave rise to the 5 T cell receptor beta chains below, sequenced in a study of T-cell reconstitution after alpha-beta-depleted transplantation in children. During its preparation, the TCRbeta library received unique molecular identifiers. MiXCR, applied by TCRdb to the PCR reads, yields one record per CDR3 protein. The data contain approximately 430,000 distinct CDR3 sequences, 16% of them singletons. Sequenced material: PBMCs, mostly from graft donor cells, taken 360 days after TCRalphabeta/CD19-depleted stem cell transplant. All receptors derive from a boy under two years old who had a stem cell transplant for Wiskott-Aldrich syndrome, so the T cells may come from the graft donor.

This clonotype came up a few times. The rearrangement joins TRBV19 to TRBJ2-7; either TRBD1 or TRBD2 may fit D (5 bases each). CDR3 size: 14 residues. V lost 4 bases and J 1 base, leaving 11 bases between the germline ends. Germline CDR1 reads LNHDA; CDR2 reads SQIVND (reference sequence). The CDR3 is CASSTGTPSYEQYF. CDR3 nucleotide sequence: TGTGCCAGTAGTACCGGGACGCCGTCCTACGAGCAGTACTTC. The whole variable domain, filled in from reference TRBV19 and TRBJ2-7, reads DGGITQSPKYLFRKEGQNVTLSCEQNLNHDAMYWYRQDPGQGLRLIYYSQIVNDFQKGDIAEGYSVSREKKESFPLTVTSAQKNPTAFYLCASSTGTPSYEQYFGPGTRLTVT.

This clonotype turned up a few times. The chain is built from TRBV7-8 and TRBJ2-3; D tentatively fits TRBD1 or TRBD2 (6 bases each). This CDR3 comprises 17 residues. Germline CDR1 is SGHVS and CDR2 is FQNEAQ. Trimming removed 0 bases at V and 1 base at J, with 14 bases between. The CDR3 region is CASSLAQLRGGTDTQYF. CDR3 in DNA: TGTGCCAGCAGCTTAGCGCAACTGAGGGGGGGCACAGATACGCAGTATTTT.

The chain is built from TRBV29-1 and TRBJ2-3; TRBD1 is a possible D gene (6 bases). The CDR3 sequence is 16 residues long. CDR1 is SQVTM and CDR2 is ANQGSEA in the germline V gene. The V and J ends lost 3 bases and 0 bases respectively, with 16 bases between them. The CDR3 nucleotides read TGCAGCGTTGAGGGGATACAGGGTAGGAGCACAGATACGCAGTATTTT. Protein: CSVEGIQGRSTDTQYF.

This clonotype was detected ten times or more. The chain employs TRBV12-3 or TRBV12-4 and TRBJ2-1; 14 positions match TRBD2. J gave up 7 bases and V 6 bases, and 5 bases lay outside the gene matches. The CDR3 is 15 amino acids. In nucleotides, the CDR3 is TGTGCCAGCAGCTTCGGACTAGCGGGAGGTAATGAGCAGTTCTTC. Its protein is CASSFGLAGGNEQFF.

The V call is TRBV30, the J call TRBJ2-7; D might be TRBD1 (6 bases). The CDR3 runs 12 residues. The V end lost 3 bases, the J end lost 4 bases, and 10 bases lay between the germline ends. Looked up from germline, CDR1 is GTSNPN and CDR2 is SVGIG (reference sequence). The CDR3 nucleotides read TGTGCCTGGAGCGGGACACGGTACGAGCAGTACTTC. It specifies CAWSGTRYEQYF.